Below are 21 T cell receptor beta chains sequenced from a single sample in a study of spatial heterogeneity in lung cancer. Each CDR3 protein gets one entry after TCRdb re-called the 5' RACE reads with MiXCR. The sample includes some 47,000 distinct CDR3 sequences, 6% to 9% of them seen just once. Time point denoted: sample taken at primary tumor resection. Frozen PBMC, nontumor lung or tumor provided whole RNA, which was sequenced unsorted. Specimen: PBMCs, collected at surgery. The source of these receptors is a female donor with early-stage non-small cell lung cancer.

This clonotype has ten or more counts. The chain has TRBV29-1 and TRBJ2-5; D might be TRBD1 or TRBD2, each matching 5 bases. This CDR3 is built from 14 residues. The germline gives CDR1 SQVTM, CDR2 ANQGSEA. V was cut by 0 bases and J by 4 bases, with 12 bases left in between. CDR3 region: CSVEEVRDGETQYF. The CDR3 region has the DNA TGCAGCGTTGAAGAGGTTCGGGACGGAGAGACCCAGTACTTC.

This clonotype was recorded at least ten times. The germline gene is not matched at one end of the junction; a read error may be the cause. The CDR3 spells CASSLGVPERFF. CDR3 sequence (DNA): TGTGCCAGCAGCTTAGGGGTTCCCGAGCGGTTCTTC. This chain links TRBV7-2 with TRBJ2-1; D ambiguous. The CDR3 runs to 12 residues. Germline V gives CDR1 SGHTA, CDR2 FQGNSA.

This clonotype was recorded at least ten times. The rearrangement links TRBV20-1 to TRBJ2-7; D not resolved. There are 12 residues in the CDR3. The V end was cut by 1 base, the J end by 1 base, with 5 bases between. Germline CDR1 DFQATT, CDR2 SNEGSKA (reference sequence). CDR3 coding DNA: TGCAGTGCTAGAGGGGTTTCCTACGAGCAGTACTTC. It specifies CSARGVSYEQYF.

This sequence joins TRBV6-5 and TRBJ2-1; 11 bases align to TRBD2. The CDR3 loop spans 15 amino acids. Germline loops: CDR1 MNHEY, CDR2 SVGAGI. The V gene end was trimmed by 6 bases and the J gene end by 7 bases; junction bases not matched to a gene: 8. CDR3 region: CASRAIAGGTNEQFF. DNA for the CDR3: TGTGCCAGCAGGGCTATAGCGGGGGGGACTAATGAGCAGTTCTTC.

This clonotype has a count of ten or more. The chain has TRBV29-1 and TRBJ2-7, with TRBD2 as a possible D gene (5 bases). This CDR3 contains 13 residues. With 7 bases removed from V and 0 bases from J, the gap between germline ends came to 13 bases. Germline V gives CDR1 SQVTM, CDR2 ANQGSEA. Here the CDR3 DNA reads TGCAGCGCCGAGGGCCCATACTCCTACGAGCAGTACTTC. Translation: CSAEGPYSYEQYF.

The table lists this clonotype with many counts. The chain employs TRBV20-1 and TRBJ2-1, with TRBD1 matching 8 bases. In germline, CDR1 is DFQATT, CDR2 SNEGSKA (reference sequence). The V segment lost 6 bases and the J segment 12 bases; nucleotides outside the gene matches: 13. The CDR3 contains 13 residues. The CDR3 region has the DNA TGCAGTGCCAGTCCCGGGACAGGTATGGGGCAGTTCTTC. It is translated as CSASPGTGMGQFF.

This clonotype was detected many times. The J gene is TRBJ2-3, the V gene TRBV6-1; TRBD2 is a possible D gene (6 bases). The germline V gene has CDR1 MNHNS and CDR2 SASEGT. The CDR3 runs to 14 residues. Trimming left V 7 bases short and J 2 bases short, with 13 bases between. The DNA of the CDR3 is TGTGCCAGCATGGGAGGCTTAAACACAGATACGCAGTATTTT. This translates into CASMGGLNTDTQYF.

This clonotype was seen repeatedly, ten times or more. The CDR3 loop is CASSAILGYNEQFF. The DNA of the CDR3 is TGTGCCAGCAGTGCGATTCTAGGATACAATGAGCAGTTCTTC. The chain employs TRBV6-2 or TRBV6-3 and TRBJ2-1; D call uncertain. This CDR3 contains 14 residues. The V gene lost 5 bases and the J gene lost 4 bases, with 12 bases spanning the gap. Germline V gene data show CDR1 as MNHEY and CDR2 as SVGEGT.

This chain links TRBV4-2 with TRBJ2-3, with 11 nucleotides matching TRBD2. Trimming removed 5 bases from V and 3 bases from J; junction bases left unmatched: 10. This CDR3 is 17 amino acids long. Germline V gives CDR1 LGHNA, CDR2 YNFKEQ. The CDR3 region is CASSFGLAGLTTDTQYF. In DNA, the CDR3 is TGTGCCAGCAGCTTTGGACTAGCGGGTCTGACTACAGATACGCAGTATTTT.

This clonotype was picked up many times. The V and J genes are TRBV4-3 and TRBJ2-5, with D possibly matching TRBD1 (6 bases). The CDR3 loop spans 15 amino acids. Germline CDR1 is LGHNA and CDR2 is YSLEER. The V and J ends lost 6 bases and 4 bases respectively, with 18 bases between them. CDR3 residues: CASSSEQGLRETQYF. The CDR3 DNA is TGCGCCAGCAGTAGCGAACAGGGATTACGAGAGACCCAGTACTTC.

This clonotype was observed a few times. The chain's CDR3 is CASSLGLAGGTDTQYF. CDR3 in DNA: TGTGCCAGCAGCTTGGGACTAGCGGGGGGGACAGATACGCAGTATTTT. V usage is TRBV7-2 and J usage is TRBJ2-3, with 16 nucleotides matching TRBD2. This CDR3 has 16 amino acids. V shed 3 bases and J 3 bases; nucleotides not matched to a gene: 0. CDR1 and CDR2 (germline): SGHTA, FQGNSA.

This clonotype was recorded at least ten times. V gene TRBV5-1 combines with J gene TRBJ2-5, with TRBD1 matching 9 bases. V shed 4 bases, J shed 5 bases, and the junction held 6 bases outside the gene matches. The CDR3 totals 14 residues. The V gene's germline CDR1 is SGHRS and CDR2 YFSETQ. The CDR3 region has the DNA TGCGCCAGCAGCCGACAGGGGGTTCCGGAGACCCAGTACTTC. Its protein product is CASSRQGVPETQYF.

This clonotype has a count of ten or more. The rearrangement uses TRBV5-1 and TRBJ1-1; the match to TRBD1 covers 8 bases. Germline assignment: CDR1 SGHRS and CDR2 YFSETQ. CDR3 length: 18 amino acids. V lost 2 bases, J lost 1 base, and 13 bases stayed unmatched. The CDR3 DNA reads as TGCGCCAGCAGCTTCTTCTCAACCGGGACAGGATCGAACACTGAAGCTTTCTTT. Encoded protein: CASSFFSTGTGSNTEAFF.

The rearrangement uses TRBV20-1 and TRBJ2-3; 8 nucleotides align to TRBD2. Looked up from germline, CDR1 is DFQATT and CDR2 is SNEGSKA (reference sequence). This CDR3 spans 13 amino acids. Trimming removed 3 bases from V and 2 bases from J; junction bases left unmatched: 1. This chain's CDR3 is CSASGGDTDTQYF. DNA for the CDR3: TGCAGTGCTAGCGGGGGGGACACAGATACGCAGTATTTT.

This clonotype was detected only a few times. CDR3 bases: TGTGCCAGCAGCTTGGTCCCACAAGAGACCCAGTACTTC. Encoded protein: CASSLVPQETQYF. V usage is TRBV5-4 and J usage is TRBJ2-5; D is unresolved. CDR1 and CDR2 from the germline V gene are SGHNT and YYREEE (reference sequence). The CDR3 sequence is 13 residues long. V dropped 0 bases and J dropped 2 bases, with 5 bases sitting between them.

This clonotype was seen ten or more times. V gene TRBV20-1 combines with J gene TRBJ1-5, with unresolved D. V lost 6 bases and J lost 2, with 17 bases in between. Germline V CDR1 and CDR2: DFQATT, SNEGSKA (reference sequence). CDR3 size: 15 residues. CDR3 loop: CSASRESLGNQPQHF. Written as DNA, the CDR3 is TGCAGTGCCTCCCGCGAATCCTTAGGCAATCAGCCCCAGCATTTT.

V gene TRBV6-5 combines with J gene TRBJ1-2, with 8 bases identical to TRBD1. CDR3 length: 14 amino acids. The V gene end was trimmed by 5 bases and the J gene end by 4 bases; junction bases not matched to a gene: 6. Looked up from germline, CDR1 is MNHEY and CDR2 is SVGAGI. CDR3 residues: CASSEDRDGYGYTF. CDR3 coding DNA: TGTGCCAGCAGTGAGGACAGGGACGGCTATGGCTACACCTTC.

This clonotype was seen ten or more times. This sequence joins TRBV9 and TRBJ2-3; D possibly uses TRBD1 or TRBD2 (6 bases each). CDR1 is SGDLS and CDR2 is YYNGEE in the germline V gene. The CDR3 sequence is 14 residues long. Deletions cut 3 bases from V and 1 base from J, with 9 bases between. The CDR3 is CASSAGAGTDTQYF. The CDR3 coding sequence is TGTGCCAGCAGCGCGGGGGCCGGCACAGATACGCAGTATTTT.

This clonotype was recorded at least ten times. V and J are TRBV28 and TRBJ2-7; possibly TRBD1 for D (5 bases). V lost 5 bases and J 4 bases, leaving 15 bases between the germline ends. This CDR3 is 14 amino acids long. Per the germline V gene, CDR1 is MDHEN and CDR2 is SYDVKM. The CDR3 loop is CASSNAGWRYEQYF. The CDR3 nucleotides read TGTGCCAGCAGTAACGCAGGGTGGCGTTACGAGCAGTACTTC. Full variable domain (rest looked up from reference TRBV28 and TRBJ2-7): DVKVTQSSRYLVKRTGEKVFLECVQDMDHENMFWYRQDPGLGLRLIYFSYDVKMKEKGDIPEGYSVSREKKERFSLILESASTNQTSMYLCASSNAGWRYEQYFGPGTRLTVT.

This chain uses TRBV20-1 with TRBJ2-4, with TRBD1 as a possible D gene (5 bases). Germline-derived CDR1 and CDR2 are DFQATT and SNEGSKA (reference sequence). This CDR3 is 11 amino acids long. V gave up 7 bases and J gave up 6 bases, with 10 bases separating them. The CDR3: CSVTDTNIQYF. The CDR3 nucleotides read TGCAGTGTAACGGACACAAACATTCAGTACTTC.

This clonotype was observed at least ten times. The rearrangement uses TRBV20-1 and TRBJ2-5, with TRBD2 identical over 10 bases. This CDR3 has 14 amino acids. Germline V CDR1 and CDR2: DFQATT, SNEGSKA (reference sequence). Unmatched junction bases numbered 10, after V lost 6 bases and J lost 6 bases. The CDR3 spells CSAALAGVLKTQYF. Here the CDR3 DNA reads TGCAGTGCGGCGCTAGCGGGGGTACTGAAGACCCAGTACTTC.